This TCR beta chain emerged from a study of cytomegalovirus exposure and HLA in healthy donors. The PCR employed 60 Vbeta primers together with 13 Jbeta primers. Assay: immunoSEQ multiplex PCR; the TCRdb copy retains only in-frame clones and omits some. The table lists approximately 89,000 clones, 76% of them singletons, with about 1.4% in the top ten. This CDR3 is built from 10 residues. Germline assignment: CDR1 MDHEN and CDR2 SYDVKM. The TCR sequence derives from a male donor in good health and CMV-seronegative. Sequenced material: PBMCs. The chain carries TRBV28 and TRBJ2-5; unclear D gene. Matching the DNA end better, TRBJ2-7 makes the J call doubtful. In DNA, the CDR3 is TGTGCCAGCAGTTTGGGCGAGCAGTACTTC. This encodes CASSLGEQYF.